A single sample gave rise to the 7 T cell receptor beta chains below, sequenced in a study of blood T cell repertoires in COVID-19. TCRdb keeps only in-frame clones here, not all; method: immunoSEQ multiplex PCR. The data contain around 200,000 clones, approximately 80% of them singletons. Sample: PBMCs or T cells enriched from blood (not recorded which). The receptor source for this set is a woman between 40 and 55 years old with acute COVID-19.

The chain carries TRBV11-3 and TRBJ2-1; 14 positions agree with TRBD2. CDR1 is SGHNT and CDR2 is YENEEA in the germline V gene. Trimming removed 5 bases from V and 8 bases from J; junction bases left unmatched: 5. CDR3 length equals 15 residues. In DNA, the CDR3 is TGTGCCAGCAGCCGAGGGACTAGCGGGAGTGATGAGCAGTTCTTC. It translates to CASSRGTSGSDEQFF.

The chain is built from TRBV25-1 and TRBJ1-2, with 9 bases aligning to TRBD1. The V gene end was trimmed by 4 bases and the J gene end by 2 bases; junction bases not matched to a gene: 5. This CDR3 is built from 15 residues. Germline CDR1 is MGHDK and CDR2 is SYGVNS. The CDR3 protein is CASSGGTGLNYGYTF. The CDR3 nucleotides read TGTGCCAGCAGTGGGGGGACAGGGTTAAACTATGGCTACACCTTC.

The V gene is TRBV7-9, the J gene TRBJ1-1; D gene ambiguous. Trimming stripped 4 bases from V and 5 bases from J, with 8 bases between. The germline V gene encodes CDR1 SEHNR and CDR2 FQNEAQ (reference sequence). This CDR3 has 12 residues. The CDR3 nucleotides are TGTGCCAGCAGCTGGACTGGGACTGAAGCTTTCTTT. As protein: CASSWTGTEAFF.

Only a few counts were recorded for this clone. V and J are TRBV11-2 and TRBJ1-5; D not resolved. The germline V gene has CDR1 SGHAT and CDR2 FQNNGV. The CDR3 covers 16 residues. The germline V and J ends were trimmed by 2 bases and 3 bases, with 14 bases remaining between them. The CDR3 sequence: CASSLRGDSSNQPQHF. CDR3 sequence (DNA): TGTGCCAGCAGCTTACGAGGAGATAGTTCCAATCAGCCCCAGCATTTT.

The V and J genes are TRBV5-3 and TRBJ2-2; TRBD2 matches at 12 bases. TRBV5-3 is treated as an ORF (open reading frame) with a function not yet certain. The CDR3 spans 17 residues. J lost 2 bases, V lost 7 bases, and 9 bases had no gene match. CDR3 sequence (DNA): TGTGCCAGAGACCTAGCGGGGGGGCCGTCAAACACCGGGGAGCTGTTTTTT. Its translation is CARDLAGGPSNTGELFF.

Many counts were recorded for this clone. The V gene is TRBV19, the J gene TRBJ2-3, with TRBD1 matching 8 bases. The CDR3 spans 15 residues. Unmatched junction bases numbered 5, after V lost 3 bases and J lost 3 bases. Germline CDR1 is LNHDA and CDR2 is SQIVND (reference sequence). In nucleotides, the CDR3 is TGTGCCAGTAGTATCTATGACAGGGGAACAGATACGCAGTATTTT. Translated: CASSIYDRGTDTQYF.

The chain combines TRBV2 with TRBJ1-5; D is unclear. This CDR3 spans 12 amino acids. V gave up 4 bases and J gave up 1 base, with 2 bases separating them. The germline CDR1 and CDR2 sequences are SNHLY and FYNNEI. For the CDR3, the DNA is TGTGCCAGCAGTGTAAGCAATCAGCCCCAGCATTTT. This codes for CASSVSNQPQHF.